The 27 T cell receptor beta chains reported below all come from one sample, sequenced in a study of CD8+ T cells in alopecia areata. After isolation, RNA underwent reverse transcription to generate cDNA as the sequencing template. Here immunoSEQ multiplex PCR was the method, and the copy in TCRdb shows in-frame clones only, minus some. The repertoire includes about 210,000 clones, more than 30% of them detected once, and 0.45% to 0.55% sits in the top ten. As to treatment: oral pan-JAK inhibitor, 5-10 mg twice daily. The sample was CD4+ T cells sorted from blood, taken between weeks 30 and 35, from a patient treated with tofacitinib. These TCRs come from a human donor with alopecia areata.

The J gene is TRBJ2-7, the V gene TRBV27; 9 bases match TRBD1. The CDR3 spans 16 residues. Trimming removed 6 bases from V and 5 bases from J; junction bases left unmatched: 14. CDR1 is MNHEY and CDR2 is SMNVEV in the germline V gene (reference sequence). The DNA of the CDR3 is TGTGCCAGCAGGTCGCCCAACAGGGGGCAGTCTCACGAGCAGTACTTC. Its protein product is CASRSPNRGQSHEQYF.

The chain has TRBV2 and TRBJ2-1; D gene uncertain. Germline V lookup: CDR1 SNHLY, CDR2 FYNNEI. V lost 7 bases, J lost 0 bases, and 16 bases lay in between. The CDR3 length is 16 residues. The CDR3 protein is CASTNIGLSSYNEQFF. The CDR3 coding sequence is TGTGCCAGCACCAACATAGGGCTGAGCTCCTACAATGAGCAGTTCTTC.

The chain uses TRBV2 and TRBJ1-2, with 12 bases aligning to TRBD1. Looked up from germline, CDR1 is SNHLY and CDR2 is FYNNEI. The CDR3 is 15 amino acids. Trimming took 5 bases from V and 7 from J; bases not matched to a gene: 8. The CDR3: CASSHPGTGGFGYTF. The CDR3 DNA reads as TGTGCCAGCAGTCACCCCGGGACAGGGGGCTTTGGCTACACCTTC.

A few counts support this clone. The V call is TRBV6-5, the J call TRBJ1-3; D remains ambiguous. CDR1 and CDR2 (germline): MNHEY, SVGAGI. The CDR3 spans 15 residues. The V and J ends lost 6 bases and 5 bases respectively, with 17 bases between them. CDR3 amino acids: CASRVALTSRNTIYF. The CDR3, as DNA: TGTGCCAGCAGGGTCGCGTTGACCTCGAGAAACACCATATATTTT.

This sequence joins TRBV2 and TRBJ1-1, with unresolved D. The V end lost 4 bases, the J end lost 8 bases, and 8 bases lay between the germline ends. This CDR3 spans 11 amino acids. Germline values: CDR1 SNHLY, CDR2 FYNNEI. The CDR3 spells CASSVLQEAFF. The DNA of the CDR3 is TGTGCCAGCAGTGTGCTCCAGGAAGCTTTCTTT.

This clone came up a few times. The rearrangement links TRBV29-1 to TRBJ1-2; D uncertain. Germline CDR1 SQVTM, CDR2 ANQGSEA. V was trimmed by 7 bases and J by 0 bases, leaving 15 bases between them. The CDR3 covers 14 residues. CDR3 region: CSAPLGVANYGYTF. The DNA of the CDR3 is TGCAGCGCTCCCCTCGGGGTAGCTAACTATGGCTACACCTTC. The full variable domain, its missing parts supplied by reference TRBV29-1 and TRBJ1-2, is SAVISQKPSRDICQRGTSLTIQCQVDSQVTMMFWYRQQPGQSLTLIATANQGSEATYESGFVIDKFPISRPNLTFSTLTVSNMSPEDSSIYLCSAPLGVANYGYTFGSGTRLTVV.

V gene TRBV7-9 combines with J gene TRBJ2-7; D call uncertain. The V end was cut by 1 base, the J end by 0 bases, with 13 bases between. Germline loops: CDR1 SEHNR, CDR2 FQNEAQ (reference sequence). This CDR3 spans 16 amino acids. In nucleotides, the CDR3 is TGTGCCAGCAGCTTAGACGGCGGTATAAACTCCTACGAGCAGTACTTC. Residues: CASSLDGGINSYEQYF.

The chain employs TRBV6-5 and TRBJ2-5; D uncertain. Germline CDR1 MNHEY, CDR2 SVGAGI. Trimming took off 2 bases at V and 7 bases at J, with 17 bases between the two ends. The CDR3 covers 15 residues. The DNA for the CDR3 is TGTGCCAGCAGTTACGGGTCAGCCACCCCAGGGACCCAGTACTTC. It translates to CASSYGSATPGTQYF.

This clone appeared a few times. The chain combines TRBV21-1 with TRBJ2-4; no DNA check was done on the table's D call, TRBD1. TRBV21-1 has pseudogene status. This CDR3 region has 14 residues. CDR3 bases: TGTGCCAGCAGCAAGGGGACAGGGGGCGGCATTCAGTACTTC. Protein sequence: CASSKGTGGGIQYF.

This clone was counted a few times. The chain recombines TRBV2 with TRBJ2-5; 12 positions match TRBD2. The junction had 13 bases not matched to a gene; V was cut back by 2 bases and J by 9 bases. The CDR3 length is 17 residues. The germline CDR1 and CDR2 sequences are SNHLY and FYNNEI. The CDR3 nucleotides are TGTGCCAGCAGTGAAACTGGACTAGCGGGGATGAGACTTCCCCAGTACTTC. It yields the protein CASSETGLAGMRLPQYF.

This clone was observed a handful of times. The chain joins TRBV9 to TRBJ1-2; 11 nucleotides match TRBD1. Germline V CDR1 and CDR2: SGDLS, YYNGEE. The CDR3 spans 14 residues. V lost 4 bases to trimming and J lost 5 bases; unmatched junction nucleotides: 4. The CDR3 is CASSPGTGGYGYTF. CDR3 bases: TGTGCCAGCAGCCCCGGGACAGGGGGTTATGGCTACACCTTC.

Comment on this clone: Other DNA sequences in this sample translate to the same CDR3. This chain uses TRBV29-1 with TRBJ1-1, with no clear D. V lost 5 bases to trimming and J lost 3 bases, with 4 bases between them. CDR1 and CDR2 from the germline V gene are SQVTM and ANQGSEA. This CDR3 comprises 10 residues. CDR3: CSVSDTEAFF. The CDR3, as DNA: TGCAGCGTTTCGGACACTGAAGCTTTCTTT.

The rearrangement uses TRBV5-1 and TRBJ2-7; 8 positions agree with TRBD1. Per germline, CDR1 SGHRS and CDR2 YFSETQ. Germline trimming cut 0 bases from V and 2 bases from J; bases unmatched to any gene: 7. The CDR3 spans 16 residues. The CDR3 DNA sequence: TGCGCCAGCAGCTTGGCCCAAGACAGGGGAGCCTACGAGCAGTACTTC. Its protein is CASSLAQDRGAYEQYF.

The sample holds a few counts of this clone. V is TRBV9 and J is TRBJ2-5, with 9 bases lining up with TRBD1. Germline values: CDR1 SGDLS, CDR2 YYNGEE. This CDR3 contains 13 residues. V was clipped by 3 bases and J by 4 bases; unmatched bases: 1. CDR3: CASSGGQGETQYF. The CDR3 nucleotides read TGTGCCAGCAGCGGGGGACAGGGAGAGACCCAGTACTTC.

V gene TRBV5-1 combines with J gene TRBJ1-2; maybe TRBD1 (5 bases). The CDR3 runs to 14 residues. V lost 4 bases and J lost 8, with 18 bases in between. The germline CDR1 and CDR2 sequences are SGHRS and YFSETQ. In nucleotides, the CDR3 is TGCGCCAGCAGCCGCGAGAATCAGGGAGGAGGCTACACCTTC. This translates into CASSRENQGGGYTF. Based on the CDR3 plus reference TRBV5-1 and TRBJ1-2, the full variable domain is KAGVTQTPRYLIKTRGQQVTLSCSPISGHRSVSWYQQTPGQGLQFLFEYFSETQRNKGNFPGRFSGRQFSNSRSEMNVSTLELGDSALYLCASSRENQGGGYTFGSGTRLTVV.

This clone was recorded only once. The chain is built from TRBV5-1 and TRBJ2-3; D is possibly TRBD1 (7 bases). CDR1 and CDR2 from the germline V gene are SGHRS and YFSETQ. The CDR3 contains 18 residues. The V end lost 0 bases, the J end lost 6 bases, and 23 bases lay between the germline ends. The CDR3 nucleotides read TGCGCCAGCAGCTTGGAAGGGACAGCCTGGGGGGTTAGGGATACGCAGTATTTT. Translated, it gives CASSLEGTAWGVRDTQYF.

The V gene is TRBV29-1, the J gene TRBJ1-1; D is perhaps TRBD1 (5 bases). Deletions cut 0 bases from V and 6 bases from J, with 14 bases between. Germline V gives CDR1 SQVTM, CDR2 ANQGSEA. The CDR3 runs 14 residues. The CDR3 DNA sequence: TGCAGCGTTGAAGAATCGAGGGGTAGGGCTGAAGCTTTCTTT. This codes for CSVEESRGRAEAFF.

V and J are TRBV18 and TRBJ2-7, with 7 bases aligning to TRBD1. Germline lookup yields CDR1 KGHSH and CDR2 LQKENI. V trimming: 0 bases; J trimming: 5 bases; junction bases outside the gene matches: 4. There are 14 residues in the CDR3. CDR3 protein: CASSPPTGVDEQYF. DNA for the CDR3: TGTGCCAGCTCACCACCAACAGGGGTGGACGAGCAGTACTTC.

The V call is TRBV9, the J call TRBJ2-2; the D is unclear. Germline assignment: CDR1 SGDLS and CDR2 YYNGEE. Trimming pared 0 bases from V and 4 bases from J, leaving 7 bases between. The CDR3 has 14 residues. Here the CDR3 reads CASSVGSFTGELFF. DNA of the CDR3: TGTGCCAGCAGCGTAGGCAGTTTCACCGGGGAGCTGTTTTTT.

V is TRBV30 and J is TRBJ2-3; maybe TRBD2 (6 bases). V lost 2 bases, J lost 8 bases, and 11 bases lay in between. Germline values: CDR1 GTSNPN, CDR2 SVGIG (reference sequence). The CDR3 has 12 residues. The DNA of the CDR3 is TGTGCCTGGAGTTTCTATAGCGGTACGCAGTATTTT. Translating it yields CAWSFYSGTQYF.

A few counts support this clone. The chain carries TRBV29-1 and TRBJ2-7, with 11 bases aligning to TRBD1. Germline trimming cut 0 bases from V and 3 bases from J; bases unmatched to any gene: 4. The length of the CDR3 is 15 residues. Germline V lookup: CDR1 SQVTM, CDR2 ANQGSEA. CDR3 in DNA: TGCAGCGTTGAAGACTTCGGGACAGGGGGCTACGAGCAGTACTTC. This codes for CSVEDFGTGGYEQYF.

The V and J genes are TRBV6-1 and TRBJ1-5; no firm D call. There are 15 residues in the CDR3. Germline V gene data show CDR1 as MNHNS and CDR2 as SASEGT. V gave up 7 bases and J gave up 5 bases, with 18 bases separating them. The CDR3 spells CASKVNSFRDQPQHF. The CDR3 bases are TGTGCCAGCAAGGTCAACAGCTTTCGGGATCAGCCCCAGCATTTT.

This chain connects TRBV4-3 to TRBJ2-5, with 10 bases matching TRBD2. The germline V gene encodes CDR1 LGHNA and CDR2 YSLEER. The CDR3 extends over 15 amino acids. The V gene end was trimmed by 4 bases and the J gene end by 2 bases; junction bases not matched to a gene: 4. CDR3 DNA sequence: TGCGCCAGCAGCCCTCATAGCGGGGGGCAAGAGACCCAGTACTTC. This translates into CASSPHSGGQETQYF.

The table lists this clone with many counts. This chain uses TRBV18 with TRBJ2-1; TRBD1 is a possible D gene (5 bases). The V gene lost 2 bases and the J gene lost 9 bases, with 17 bases spanning the gap. CDR3 size: 15 residues. Germline V gene lookup returns CDR1 KGHSH and CDR2 LQKENI. DNA of the CDR3: TGTGCCAGCTCACCAAATAAGGGGCTCTTGGGTGAGCAGTTCTTC. Amino acids: CASSPNKGLLGEQFF. The full variable domain, with the rest looked up from reference TRBV18 and TRBJ2-1, is NAGVMQNPRHLVRRRGQEARLRCSPMKGHSHVYWYRQLPEEGLKFMVYLQKENIIDESGMPKERFSAEFPKEGPSILRIQQVVRGDSAAYFCASSPNKGLLGEQFFGPGTRLTVL.

J is TRBJ2-5 and V is TRBV7-6; 7 nucleotides line up with TRBD2. After removal of 5 bases from V and 5 bases from J, the junction contained 11 bases not matched to a gene. The CDR3 totals 15 residues. From germline, CDR1 is SGHVS and CDR2 FNYEAQ. The CDR3 loop reads CASSLTSRRRETQYF. The CDR3 coding sequence is TGTGCCAGCAGCCTGACTAGCAGGAGGCGGGAGACCCAGTACTTC.

This clone occurred a few times. The rearrangement joins TRBV18 to TRBJ2-5; 9 positions match TRBD2. V trimming: 4 bases; J trimming: 2 bases; junction bases outside the gene matches: 5. The CDR3 has 15 residues. Germline CDR1 and CDR2: KGHSH and LQKENI. As DNA, the CDR3 is TGTGCCAGCTCACGGACTAGCGTGGCTCAAGAGACCCAGTACTTC. As protein: CASSRTSVAQETQYF. The full variable domain, in which reference TRBV18 and TRBJ2-5 provide the parts outside the CDR3, is NAGVMQNPRHLVRRRGQEARLRCSPMKGHSHVYWYRQLPEEGLKFMVYLQKENIIDESGMPKERFSAEFPKEGPSILRIQQVVRGDSAAYFCASSRTSVAQETQYFGPGTRLLVL.

This clone was picked up a small number of times. This rearrangement joins TRBV9 to TRBJ2-7; D gene ambiguous. This CDR3 comprises 16 residues. Germline lookup yields CDR1 SGDLS and CDR2 YYNGEE. The V gene lost 4 bases and the J gene lost 2 bases, with 19 bases spanning the gap. The CDR3 DNA follows: TGTGCCAGCAGCCCAGAAGGAGCTCTAATAACCTACGAGCAGTACTTC. It specifies CASSPEGALITYEQYF.